The rows below give T cell receptor beta chains drawn from one sample of a study of blood T cell repertoires in COVID-19. Only in-frame clones appear in the TCRdb table, and some are missing; sequencing was by immunoSEQ multiplex PCR. This table holds hundreds of thousands of clones, about 88% found once. Sequencing was done on a sample of PBMCs or T cells enriched from blood (not recorded which). The receptor source for this set is a woman aged 40-49 years who had recovered from COVID-19. Both conserved end residues are part of each CDR3. D genes are given only for firm matches. Size values are once, few and many counts, or a class for expanded clones, and some rows have none.

d_call	clone_size	v_call	j_call	cdr3_aa	cdr3_nt
.	.	TRBV5-4	TRBJ2-3	CASSLGPNTDTQYF	TGTGCCAGCAGCTTGGGTCCAAACACAGATACGCAGTATTTT
.	.	TRBV9	TRBJ2-1	CASSVDRTDNEQFF	TGTGCCAGCAGCGTAGACAGGACGGACAATGAGCAGTTCTTC
TRBD1	.	TRBV7-9	TRBJ1-2	CASSSDRGPNGYTF	TGTGCCAGCAGCTCCGACAGGGGCCCCAATGGCTACACCTTC
TRBD2	few	TRBV29-1	TRBJ2-7	CSVVLAGEYEQYF	TGCAGCGTTGTACTAGCGGGAGAGTACGAGCAGTACTTC
.	.	TRBV27	TRBJ2-7	CASGWGRDYEQYF	TGTGCCAGCGGATGGGGCAGGGACTACGAGCAGTACTTC
.	.	TRBV6-2/TRBV6-3	TRBJ2-4	CASSFRALAKNIQYF	TGTGCCAGCAGTTTCAGGGCATTGGCCAAAAACATTCAGTACTTC
TRBD2	once	TRBV10-3	TRBJ2-7	CAMGLAEVGEQYF	TGTGCCATGGGACTAGCGGAGGTCGGCGAGCAGTACTTC
TRBD2	.	TRBV11-2	TRBJ2-2	CASSLELAGNTGELFF	TGTGCCAGCAGCTTAGAACTAGCGGGGAACACCGGGGAGCTGTTTTTT
TRBD1	.	TRBV5-6	TRBJ2-5	CASSLPGTARVTQYF	TGTGCCAGCAGCTTACCAGGGACAGCAAGGGTGACCCAGTACTTC
.	.	TRBV5-1	TRBJ1-1	CASSLAGGVDTEAFF	TGCGCCAGCAGCTTGGCGGGGGGCGTAGACACTGAAGCTTTCTTT
TRBD2	.	TRBV4-3	TRBJ2-1	CASSRASGTSGGNEQFF	TGCGCCAGCAGCCGAGCCTCCGGGACTAGCGGGGGAAATGAGCAGTTCTTC
TRBD2	.	TRBV5-4	TRBJ2-5	CASSLGTSGGIQSTQYF	TGTGCCAGCAGCTTGGGGACTAGCGGGGGTATCCAATCAACCCAGTACTTC
.	.	TRBV4-3	TRBJ1-6	CASSQAADINSPLHF	TGCGCCAGCAGCCAAGCTGCGGATATTAATTCACCCCTCCACTTT
.	.	TRBV15	TRBJ1-2	CATSRDGGGGARDGYTF	TGTGCCACCAGCAGAGATGGGGGCGGGGGGGCCAGAGATGGCTACACCTTC
.	.	TRBV3-1/TRBV3-2	TRBJ2-5	CASSQDAIETQYF	TGTGCCAGCAGCCAAGATGCGATCGAGACCCAGTACTTC
.	.	TRBV5-8	TRBJ2-2	CASSSEGIGTTGELFF	TGTGCCAGCAGCTCGGAGGGGATTGGGACCACCGGGGAGCTGTTTTTT
.	.	TRBV19	TRBJ2-5	CASSIQTGMQETQYF	TGTGCCAGTAGTATTCAGACAGGCATGCAAGAGACCCAGTACTTC
TRBD2	.	TRBV5-6	TRBJ2-7	CASSLGGLVSYEQYF	TGTGCCAGCAGCTTGGGGGGACTAGTCTCCTACGAGCAGTACTTC
TRBD1	.	TRBV5-1	TRBJ2-1	CASSIQGAGNEQFF	TGCGCCAGCAGCATCCAGGGGGCTGGGAATGAGCAGTTCTTC
.	.	TRBV28	TRBJ1-2	CASGQPVDNGYTF	TGTGCCAGCGGACAGCCGGTTGATAATGGCTACACCTTC
.	.	TRBV9	TRBJ2-1	CASSIGGDKYNEQFF	TGTGCCAGCAGCATCGGCGGGGATAAATACAATGAGCAGTTCTTC
.	.	TRBV2	TRBJ1-2	CASSGQNYGYTF	TGTGCCAGCAGCGGACAGAACTATGGCTACACCTTC
.	.	TRBV7-3	TRBJ1-1	CASSLTARSTEAFF	TGTGCCAGCAGCTTAACGGCGAGGAGCACTGAAGCTTTCTTT
TRBD2	.	TRBV7-8	TRBJ2-7	CASSFYSGLAGDTYEQYF	TGTGCCAGCAGCTTCTACTCTGGACTAGCGGGAGATACCTACGAGCAGTACTTC
TRBD2	.	TRBV2	TRBJ2-3	CASSTSGATDTQYF	TGTGCCAGCAGTACTAGCGGGGCCACAGATACGCAGTATTTT
TRBD2	.	TRBV7-2	TRBJ2-3	CASSLMFLAGAGDTQYF	TGTGCCAGCAGCTTAATGTTCCTAGCGGGAGCTGGAGATACGCAGTATTTT
TRBD2	.	TRBV10-3	TRBJ2-1	CAISETAGGSNEQFF	TGTGCCATCAGTGAGACGGCGGGGGGGAGTAATGAGCAGTTCTTC
TRBD1	.	TRBV9	TRBJ1-3	CASSVLQGTGNTIYF	TGTGCCAGCAGCGTCTTACAGGGGACGGGAAACACCATATATTTT